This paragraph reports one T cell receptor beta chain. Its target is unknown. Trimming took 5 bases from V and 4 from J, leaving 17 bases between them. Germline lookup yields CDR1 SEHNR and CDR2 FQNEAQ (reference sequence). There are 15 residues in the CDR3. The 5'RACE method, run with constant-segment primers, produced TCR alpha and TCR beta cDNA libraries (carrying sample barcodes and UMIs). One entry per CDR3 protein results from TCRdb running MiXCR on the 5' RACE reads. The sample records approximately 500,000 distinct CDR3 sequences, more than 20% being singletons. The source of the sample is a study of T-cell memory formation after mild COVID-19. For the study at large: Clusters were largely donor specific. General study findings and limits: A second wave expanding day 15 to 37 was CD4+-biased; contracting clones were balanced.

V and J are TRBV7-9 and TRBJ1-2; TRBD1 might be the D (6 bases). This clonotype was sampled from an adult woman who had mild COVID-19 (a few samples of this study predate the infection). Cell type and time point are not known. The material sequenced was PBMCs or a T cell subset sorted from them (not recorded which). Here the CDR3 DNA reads TGTGCCAGCAGCCCGGGGGGCGCGCCCGTCTATGGCTACACCTTC. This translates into CASSPGGAPVYGYTF.